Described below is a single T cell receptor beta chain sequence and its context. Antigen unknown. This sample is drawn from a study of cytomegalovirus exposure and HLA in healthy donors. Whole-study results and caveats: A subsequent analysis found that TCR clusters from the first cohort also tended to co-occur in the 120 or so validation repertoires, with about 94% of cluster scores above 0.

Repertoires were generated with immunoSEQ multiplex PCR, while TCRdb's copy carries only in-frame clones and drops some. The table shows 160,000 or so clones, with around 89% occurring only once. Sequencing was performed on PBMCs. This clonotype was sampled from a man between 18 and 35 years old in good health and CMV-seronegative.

The CDR3 DNA is TGTGCCAGCAGTATATACAGGGTTGAAGCTTTCTTT. It translates to CASSIYRVEAFF. The V gene is TRBV28, the J gene TRBJ1-1; D possibly corresponds to TRBD1 (6 bases). Trimming took off 5 bases at V and 7 bases at J, with 11 bases between the two ends. Germline V gene lookup returns CDR1 MDHEN and CDR2 SYDVKM. The CDR3 consists of 12 residues.